The clone carrying this T cell receptor beta chain was detected ten times or more. TCR beta CDR3 sequences were amplified from RNA transcripts. Carried out on the TCR CDR3, a first-round RT-PCR used the HTBI primer set. From the multiplex PCR reads, TCRdb called clonotypes with MiXCR, one entry per CDR3 protein. The sample has around 430,000 distinct CDR3 sequences, 15% seen once. Stable disease denoted Graves' hyperthyroidism without ophthalmopathy progression within 18 months. Thyroid ultrasound, orbital computed tomography, clinical symptoms, and serum thyroxine and TRAb underpinned diagnoses. The source of the PBMCs was approximately 9.5 ml of fresh peripheral blood. The source of the sample is a study of T cells in Graves' hyperthyroidism and ophthalmopathy. Overall study context: Peripheral blood collection took place at initial diagnosis, before any treatment.

The CDR3 sequence is 16 residues long. Germline V gene lookup returns CDR1 SGHTA and CDR2 FQGNSA. The V gene end was trimmed by 0 bases and the J gene end by 4 bases; junction bases not matched to a gene: 5. The receptor was isolated from a woman aged 25 to 39 with Graves' hyperthyroidism. The V and J genes are TRBV7-2 and TRBJ2-1; 8 bases are shared with TRBD2. Input material: blood. CDR3 coding DNA: TGTGCCAGCAGCTTAGCTGGCGGGAGGTATTACAATGAGCAGTTCTTC. This encodes CASSLAGGRYYNEQFF.